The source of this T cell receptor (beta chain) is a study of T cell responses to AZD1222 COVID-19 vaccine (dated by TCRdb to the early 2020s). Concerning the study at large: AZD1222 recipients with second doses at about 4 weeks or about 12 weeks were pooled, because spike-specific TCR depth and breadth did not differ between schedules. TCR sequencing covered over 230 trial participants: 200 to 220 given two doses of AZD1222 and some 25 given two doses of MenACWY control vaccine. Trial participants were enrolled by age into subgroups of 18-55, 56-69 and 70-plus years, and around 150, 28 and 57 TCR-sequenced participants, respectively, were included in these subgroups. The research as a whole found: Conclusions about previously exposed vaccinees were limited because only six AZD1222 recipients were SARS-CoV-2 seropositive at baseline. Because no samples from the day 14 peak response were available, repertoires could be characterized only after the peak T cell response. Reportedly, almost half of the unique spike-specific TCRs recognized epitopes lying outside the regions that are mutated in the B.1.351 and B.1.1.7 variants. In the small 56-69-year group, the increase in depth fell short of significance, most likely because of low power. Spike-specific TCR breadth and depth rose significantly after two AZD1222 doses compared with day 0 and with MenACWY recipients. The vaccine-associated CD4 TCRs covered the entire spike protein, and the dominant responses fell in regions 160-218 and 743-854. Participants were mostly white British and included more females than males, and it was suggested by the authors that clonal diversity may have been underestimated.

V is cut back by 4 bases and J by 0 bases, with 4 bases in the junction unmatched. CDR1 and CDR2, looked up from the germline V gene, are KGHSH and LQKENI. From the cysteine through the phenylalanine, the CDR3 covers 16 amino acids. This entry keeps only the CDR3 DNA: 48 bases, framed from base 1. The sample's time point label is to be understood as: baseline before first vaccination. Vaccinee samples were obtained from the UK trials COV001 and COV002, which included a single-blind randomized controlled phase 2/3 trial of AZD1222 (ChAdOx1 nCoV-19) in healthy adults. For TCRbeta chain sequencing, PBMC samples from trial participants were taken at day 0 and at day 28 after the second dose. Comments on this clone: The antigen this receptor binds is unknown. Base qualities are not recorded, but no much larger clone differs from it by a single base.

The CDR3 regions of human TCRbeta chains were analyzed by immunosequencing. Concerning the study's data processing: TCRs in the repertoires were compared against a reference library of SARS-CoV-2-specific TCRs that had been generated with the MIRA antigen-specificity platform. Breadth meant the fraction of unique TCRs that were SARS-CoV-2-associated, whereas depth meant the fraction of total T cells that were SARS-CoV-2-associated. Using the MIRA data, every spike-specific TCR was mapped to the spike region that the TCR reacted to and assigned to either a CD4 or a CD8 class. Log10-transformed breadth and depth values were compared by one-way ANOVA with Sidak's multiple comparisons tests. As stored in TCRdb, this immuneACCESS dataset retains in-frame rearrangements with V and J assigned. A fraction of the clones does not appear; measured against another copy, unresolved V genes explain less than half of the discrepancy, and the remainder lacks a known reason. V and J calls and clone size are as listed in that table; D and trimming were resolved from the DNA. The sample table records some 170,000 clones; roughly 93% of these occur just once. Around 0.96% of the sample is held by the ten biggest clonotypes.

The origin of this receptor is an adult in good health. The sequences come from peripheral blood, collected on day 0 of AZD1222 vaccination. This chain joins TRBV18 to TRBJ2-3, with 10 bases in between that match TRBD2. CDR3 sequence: CASSRLAGQSTDTQYF. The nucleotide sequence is TGTGCCAGCTCACGACTAGCGGGCCAGAGCACAGATACGCAGTATTTT.